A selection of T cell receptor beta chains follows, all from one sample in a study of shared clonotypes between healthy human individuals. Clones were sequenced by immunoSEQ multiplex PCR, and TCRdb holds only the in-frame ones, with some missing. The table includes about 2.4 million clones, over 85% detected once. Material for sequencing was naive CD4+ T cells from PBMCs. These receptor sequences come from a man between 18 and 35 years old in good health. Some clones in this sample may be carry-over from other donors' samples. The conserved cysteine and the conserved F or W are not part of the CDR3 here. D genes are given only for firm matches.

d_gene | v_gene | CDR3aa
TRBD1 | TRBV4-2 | ASSPSSGQVGNTGELF
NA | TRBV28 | ASSSGEIGNQPQH
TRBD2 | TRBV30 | AWVQLAGGTDTQY
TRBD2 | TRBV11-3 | ASSPGTSGDNEQF
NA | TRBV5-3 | ARRPQGRYHQPQH
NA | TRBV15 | ATSRDISVTDTQY
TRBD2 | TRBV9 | ASSFSGRGSGELF
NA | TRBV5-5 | ASSLVVPFYEQY
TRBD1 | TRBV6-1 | ASSAKRQGAFYEQY
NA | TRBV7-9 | ASSSSAYEQY
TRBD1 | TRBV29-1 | SVGQDSYEQY
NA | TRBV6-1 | ASKQGATGELF
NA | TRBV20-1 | SARHYNEQF
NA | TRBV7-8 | ASSLARQGYTGELF
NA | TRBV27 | ASSLGRGLIYGYT
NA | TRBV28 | ASSLTESLSGYT
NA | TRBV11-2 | ASSLRPGGGEKLF
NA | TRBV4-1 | ASSQAVLETQY
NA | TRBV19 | ASSLGPRASSYNEQF
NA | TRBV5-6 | ASSLVRGRDTQY
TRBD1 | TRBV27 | ASSGRQGNLYNEQF
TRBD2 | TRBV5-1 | ASSLVAGFYNEQF
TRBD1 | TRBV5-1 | ASSPAGTGNQPQH
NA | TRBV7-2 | ASSLELIYGYT
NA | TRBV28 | ASRILDRSI
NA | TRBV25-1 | ASTPGQTNRRAF
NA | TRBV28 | ASSLGMWSLRRGAQETQY
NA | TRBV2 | ASIARLGGVSTDTQY
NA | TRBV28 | ASRTRAEGAF
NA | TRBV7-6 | ASSFRLGGEKLF
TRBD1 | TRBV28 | ASSFLGTGENIQY
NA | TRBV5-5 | ASSSSGRGEKLF
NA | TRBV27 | ASSQGGEQF
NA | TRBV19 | ASSGYLGTDTQY
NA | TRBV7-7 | ASSPRGPSTGELF
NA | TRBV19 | ASSILTGFFDPTNEKLF
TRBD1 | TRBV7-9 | ASRSTGVTGELF
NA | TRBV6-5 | ASSYSRSGANVLT
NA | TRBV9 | ASSVASRQENTEAF
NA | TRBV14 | ASSQVSLGRAYEQY
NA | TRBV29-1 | SVRGTREAF
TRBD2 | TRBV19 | ASSMPARTSGYNEQF
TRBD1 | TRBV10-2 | ASSEYQVQGQNTGELF
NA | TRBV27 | ASSLSVGHGYT
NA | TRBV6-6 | ASSYSRLSGRGF
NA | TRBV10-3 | ATRGSLTTNEKLF
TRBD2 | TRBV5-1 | ASSPGTSPEETQY
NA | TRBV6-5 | ASSPSGSAPLH
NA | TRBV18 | ASSQGVEAF